This TCR beta chain was observed in a study of siplizumab effects on memory and regulatory T cells. Trimming shortened V by 3 bases and J by 1 base, and 7 bases separated the two germline ends. The CDR3 is 14 amino acids. Germline values: CDR1 LNHDA, CDR2 SQIVND (reference sequence). Using immunoSEQ multiplex PCR, the repertoire was profiled, and TCRdb retains in-frame clones only, with some absent. The sample has 13,000 to 15,000 clones, about 47% seen once. A note on this clone: Antigen specificity is unknown.

Study-level findings and limits: Naive or memory phenotype assignment was not possible for roughly 75-95% of proliferating CD4+ or CD8+ clones. Naive T cell populations appeared to exhibit greater diversity than memory cells and appeared to be major alloresponse contributors.

The mixed lymphocyte reaction cells were grown together in coculture at 37°C for six to seven days. The chain combines TRBV19 with TRBJ1-3; D uncertain. Sequenced input: CFSE-low (dividing) CD4+ T cells sorted from an allogeneic mixed lymphocyte reaction. This sequence originates from a human donor in good health; the cells came from an allogeneic mixed lymphocyte reaction. The CDR3 loop reads CASSITRSGNTIYF. The DNA of the CDR3 is TGTGCCAGTAGTATTACCCGATCTGGAAACACCATATATTTT.